The source of this TCR beta chain is a study of post-analysis software for immune sequencing data. Study findings and constraints: Pronounced co-clustering by F measure was evident among identically batched samples. Patients used several TRBV segments, including TRBV5-6, TRBV5-1 and TRBV20-1, more often than controls.

The germline V gene encodes CDR1 MGHRA and CDR2 YSYEKL. This CDR3 region has 14 residues. This clonotype was seen more than once but under ten times. Its antigen is currently unknown. The library was made from cDNA and included unique molecular identifiers. TCRdb fed the PCR reads into MiXCR, producing one record per CDR3 protein. The sample has 650,000 to 850,000 distinct CDR3 sequences; just over 45% are singletons. The sample consisted of blood. This sequence was found in a girl aged 10-17 years with multiple sclerosis. The chain employs TRBV4-1 and TRBJ2-5; D is possibly TRBD1 (6 bases). Near its end, the DNA agrees better with TRBJ2-4, so the J call may be wrong. The DNA for the CDR3 is TGCGCCAGCAGCTTGGACAGTATAGGAAACATTCAGTACTTC. This encodes CASSLDSIGNIQYF.